The T cell receptor beta chain under discussion was sequenced for a study of T cells after yellow fever vaccination. Findings and caveats of the study: In post-booster samples, most primary-vaccination clones reappeared (around 95% CD4, over 70% CD8). Contaminating bulk clonotypes could be abundant in FACS-sorted repertoires.

The TCR cDNA carried a universal primer site and UMIs from 5'RACE template switching. Each CDR3 protein gets one entry after TCRdb re-called the 5' RACE reads with MiXCR. The table shows 170,000 or so distinct CDR3 sequences, with roughly 6.2% occurring only once. This clonotype was counted ten times or more. Its specificity is unknown. The receptor was isolated from a man between 18 and 29 years old who received the YFV17D yellow fever vaccine. This material consisted of CD4+ T cells sorted from PBMCs, taken on the day of the first yellow fever vaccination.

CDR3 coding DNA: TGTGCCAGCAGCCTACAGAAAGGGAGCGAAAAACTGTTTTTT. It is translated as CASSLQKGSEKLFF. The chain recombines TRBV6-5 with TRBJ1-4; D gene unclear. Germline lookup yields CDR1 MNHEY and CDR2 SVGAGI. V shed 6 bases and J shed 8 bases, with 16 bases lying between them. This CDR3 has 14 residues.